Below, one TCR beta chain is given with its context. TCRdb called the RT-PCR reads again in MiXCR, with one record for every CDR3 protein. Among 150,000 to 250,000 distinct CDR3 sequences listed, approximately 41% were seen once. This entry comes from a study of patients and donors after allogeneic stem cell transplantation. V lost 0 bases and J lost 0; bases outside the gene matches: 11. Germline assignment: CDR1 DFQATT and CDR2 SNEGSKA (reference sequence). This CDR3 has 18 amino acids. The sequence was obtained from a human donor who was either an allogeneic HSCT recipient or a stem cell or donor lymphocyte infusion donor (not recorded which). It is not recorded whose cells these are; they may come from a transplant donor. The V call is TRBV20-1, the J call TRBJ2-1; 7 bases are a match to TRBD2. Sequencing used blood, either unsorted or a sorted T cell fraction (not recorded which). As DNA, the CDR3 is TGCAGTGCTAGAGATCTGGGAGGGAGCCTAAGCTCCTACAATGAGCAGTTCTTC. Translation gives CSARDLGGSLSSYNEQFF.